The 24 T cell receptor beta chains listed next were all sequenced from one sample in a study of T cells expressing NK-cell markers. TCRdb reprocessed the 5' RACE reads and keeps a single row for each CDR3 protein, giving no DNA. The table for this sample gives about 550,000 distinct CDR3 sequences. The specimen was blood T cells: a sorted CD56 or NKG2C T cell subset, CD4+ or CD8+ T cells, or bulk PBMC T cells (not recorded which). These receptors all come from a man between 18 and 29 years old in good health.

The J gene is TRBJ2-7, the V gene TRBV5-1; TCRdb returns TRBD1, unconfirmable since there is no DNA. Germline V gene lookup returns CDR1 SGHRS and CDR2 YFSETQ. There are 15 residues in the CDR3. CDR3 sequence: CASRRGQVEVYEQYF.

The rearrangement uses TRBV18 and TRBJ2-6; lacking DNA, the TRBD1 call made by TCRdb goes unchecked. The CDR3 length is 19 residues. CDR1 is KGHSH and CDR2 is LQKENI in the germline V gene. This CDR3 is CASSPQSGKRGSGANVLTF.

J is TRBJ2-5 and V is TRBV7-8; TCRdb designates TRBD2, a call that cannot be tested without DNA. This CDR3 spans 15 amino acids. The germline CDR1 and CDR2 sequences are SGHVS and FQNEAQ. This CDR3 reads CASSLWAVLRGSQYF.

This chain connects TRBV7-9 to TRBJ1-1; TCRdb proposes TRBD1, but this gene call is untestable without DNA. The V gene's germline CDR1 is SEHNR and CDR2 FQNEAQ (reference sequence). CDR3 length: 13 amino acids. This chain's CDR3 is CASGRGENTEAFF.

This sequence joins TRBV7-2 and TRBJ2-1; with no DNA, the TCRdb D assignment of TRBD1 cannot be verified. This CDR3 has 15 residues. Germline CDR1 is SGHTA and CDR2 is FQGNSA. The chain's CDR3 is CASSPLGPRVNEQFF.

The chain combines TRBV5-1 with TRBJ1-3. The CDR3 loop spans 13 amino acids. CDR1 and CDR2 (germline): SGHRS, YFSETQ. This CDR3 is CASSLFAGNTIYF.

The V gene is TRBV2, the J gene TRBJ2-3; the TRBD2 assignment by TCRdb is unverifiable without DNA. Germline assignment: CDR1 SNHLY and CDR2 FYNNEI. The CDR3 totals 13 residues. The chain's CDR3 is CARPGLRVDTQYF.

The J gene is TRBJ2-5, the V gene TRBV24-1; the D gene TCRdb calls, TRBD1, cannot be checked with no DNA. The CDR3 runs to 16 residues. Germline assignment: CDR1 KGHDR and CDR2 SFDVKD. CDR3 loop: CATKASSGGGQETQYF.

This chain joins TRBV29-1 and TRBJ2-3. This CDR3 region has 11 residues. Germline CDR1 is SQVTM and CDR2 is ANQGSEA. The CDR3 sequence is CSSSSGDTQYF.

The CDR3 is CASSQLVGFRGERSNNEQFF. The chain couples TRBV4-1 to TRBJ2-1; TCRdb's D gene call, TRBD1, goes unchecked for lack of DNA. The CDR3 loop spans 20 amino acids. Looked up from germline, CDR1 is MGHRA and CDR2 is YSYEKL.

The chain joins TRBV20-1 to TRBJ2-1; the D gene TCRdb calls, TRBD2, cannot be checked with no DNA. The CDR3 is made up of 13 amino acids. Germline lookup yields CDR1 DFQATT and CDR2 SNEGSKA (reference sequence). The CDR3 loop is CSQTSGSGNEQFF.

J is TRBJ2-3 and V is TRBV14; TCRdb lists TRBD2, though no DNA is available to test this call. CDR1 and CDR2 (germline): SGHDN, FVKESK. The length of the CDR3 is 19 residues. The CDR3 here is CASSQTPGTSGIQTDTQYF.

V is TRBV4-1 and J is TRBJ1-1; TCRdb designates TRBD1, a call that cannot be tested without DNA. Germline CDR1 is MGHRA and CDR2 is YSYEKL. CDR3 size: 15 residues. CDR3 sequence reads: CASSQTGTGVTEAFF.

The CDR3 loop reads CASSLGVQAGEQFF. The chain links TRBV12-3 or TRBV12-4 to TRBJ2-1; TCRdb's assignment of TRBD2 cannot be checked, as there is no DNA. The CDR3 contains 14 residues.

The CDR3 sequence is CASSPMGDVFMQYF. This chain joins TRBV5-5 and TRBJ2-3; TCRdb picks TRBD1, but there is no DNA to check that call. This CDR3 is built from 14 residues. The germline V gene encodes CDR1 SGHKS and CDR2 YYEKEE (reference sequence).

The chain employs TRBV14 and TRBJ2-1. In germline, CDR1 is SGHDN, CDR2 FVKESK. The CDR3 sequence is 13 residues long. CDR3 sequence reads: CASSQVRIGEQFF.

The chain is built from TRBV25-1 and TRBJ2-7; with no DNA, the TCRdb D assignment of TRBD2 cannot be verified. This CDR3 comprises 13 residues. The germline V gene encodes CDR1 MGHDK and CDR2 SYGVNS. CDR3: CASSEYPRDFQYF.

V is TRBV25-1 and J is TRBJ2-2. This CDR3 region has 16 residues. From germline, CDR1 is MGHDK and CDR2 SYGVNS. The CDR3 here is CASSPPRVANTGELFF.

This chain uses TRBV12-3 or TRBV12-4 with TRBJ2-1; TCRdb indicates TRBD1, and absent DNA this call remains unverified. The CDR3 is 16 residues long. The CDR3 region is CASTSPGQGTNNEQFF.

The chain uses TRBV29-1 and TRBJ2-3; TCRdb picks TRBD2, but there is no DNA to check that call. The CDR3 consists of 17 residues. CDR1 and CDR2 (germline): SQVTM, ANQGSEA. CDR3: CSVEDLGGDGRADTQYF.

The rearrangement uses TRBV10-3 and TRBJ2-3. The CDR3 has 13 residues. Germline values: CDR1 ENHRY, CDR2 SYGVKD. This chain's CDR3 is CAISGTETDTQYF.

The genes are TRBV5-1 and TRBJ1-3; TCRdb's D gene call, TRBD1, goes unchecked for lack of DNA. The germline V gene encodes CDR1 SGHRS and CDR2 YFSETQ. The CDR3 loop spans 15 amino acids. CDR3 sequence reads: CASSNRTATGNTIYF. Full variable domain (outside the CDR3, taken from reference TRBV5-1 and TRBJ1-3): KAGVTQTPRYLIKTRGQQVTLSCSPISGHRSVSWYQQTPGQGLQFLFEYFSETQRNKGNFPGRFSGRQFSNSRSEMNVSTLELGDSALYLCASSNRTATGNTIYFGEGSWLTVV.

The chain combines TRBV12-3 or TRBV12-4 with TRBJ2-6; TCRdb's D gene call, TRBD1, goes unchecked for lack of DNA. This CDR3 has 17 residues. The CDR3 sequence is CASSLTPTGVGANVLTF.

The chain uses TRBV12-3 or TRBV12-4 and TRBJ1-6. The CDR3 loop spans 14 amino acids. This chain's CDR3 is CASSNVGSNSPLHF.